These 21 T cell receptor beta chains originate from one sample sequenced in a study of T cell repertoires in cytomegalovirus infection. TCRdb fed the reads into MiXCR, producing one record per CDR3 protein. The data show approximately 110,000 distinct CDR3 sequences, under 50% seen once. The antigens for these receptors are not known. Sequenced material: CD8+ T cells from cultured PBMCs, taken from culture after CMV antigen stimulation. The receptors were gathered from a human donor in good health (CMV status not recorded). Some clones in this sample may be carry-over from other donors' samples.

For this clonotype: A read error may produce the germline difference seen at one junction end. This chain links TRBV27 with TRBJ1-1; D unresolved. Germline assignment: CDR1 MNHEY and CDR2 SMNVEV (reference sequence). The length of the CDR3 is 13 residues. CDR3 coding DNA: TGTTCCAGCAGTTTAGAAGGATACACTGAAGCTTTCTTT. Translating it yields CSSSLEGYTEAFF.

V is TRBV10-3 and J is TRBJ1-5; 7 bases agree with TRBD1. With 3 bases clipped from V and 3 bases from J, the junction kept 5 bases outside the gene matches. The V gene's germline CDR1 is ENHRY and CDR2 SYGVKD. The CDR3 length is 15 residues. CDR3 DNA sequence: TGTGCCATCAGTGATCGGGACAGCCCCAATCAGCCCCAGCATTTT. As protein: CAISDRDSPNQPQHF.

This clonotype showed up just a few times. The chain carries TRBV19 and TRBJ1-2; D is unresolved. The V and J ends lost 3 bases and 9 bases respectively, with 8 bases between them. CDR1 LNHDA and CDR2 SQIVND come from the germline V gene (reference sequence). The length of the CDR3 is 11 residues. In DNA form, the CDR3 reads TGTGCCAGTAGTATGGGTCGAAGCTACACCTTC. Translating it yields CASSMGRSYTF.

The chain couples TRBV29-1 to TRBJ2-1, with 10 nucleotides matching TRBD2. The germline CDR1 and CDR2 sequences are SQVTM and ANQGSEA. The CDR3 runs 14 residues. V was clipped by 7 bases and J by 3 bases; unmatched bases: 6. The CDR3 DNA follows: TGCAGCGGGGGGGGACTAGCGAACTACAATGAGCAGTTCTTC. Translated: CSGGGLANYNEQFF.

This clonotype was recorded a few times. The J gene is TRBJ2-7, the V gene TRBV5-5; maybe TRBD1 (6 bases). The CDR3 sequence is 17 residues long. The germline V gene has CDR1 SGHKS and CDR2 YYEKEE (reference sequence). Trimming left V 3 bases short and J 2 bases short, with 21 bases between. The CDR3 loop reads CASSSLTSDSRTYEQYF. In DNA form, the CDR3 reads TGTGCCAGCAGCTCTTTAACCTCGGACAGCCGAACCTACGAGCAGTACTTC. Variable domain in full (rest from reference TRBV5-5 and TRBJ2-7): DAGVTQSPTHLIKTRGQQVTLRCSPISGHKSVSWYQQVLGQGPQFIFQYYEKEERGRGNFPDRFSARQFPNYSSELNVNALLLGDSALYLCASSSLTSDSRTYEQYFGPGTRLTVT.

This clonotype has a handful of counts. This chain connects TRBV13 to TRBJ2-7; 7 bases map to TRBD2. The V segment lost 6 bases and the J segment 1 base; nucleotides outside the gene matches: 6. CDR1 is PRHDT, CDR2 FYEKMQ, per germline (reference sequence). The CDR3 consists of 14 residues. The CDR3 coding sequence is TGTGCCAGCAGTCTACCCGGGGGGTCCTACGAGCAGTACTTC. This translates into CASSLPGGSYEQYF.

The chain has TRBV4-2 and TRBJ2-1; D might be TRBD2 (6 bases). V lost 4 bases to trimming and J lost 6 bases, with 22 bases between them. Germline CDR1 LGHNA, CDR2 YNFKEQ. The CDR3 has 17 amino acids. The CDR3 reads CASSPMDRTNKGNEQFF. The CDR3 bases are TGTGCCAGCAGCCCCATGGACCGGACTAACAAGGGCAATGAGCAGTTCTTC.

This chain joins TRBV27 and TRBJ1-2; 7 nucleotides match TRBD1. Germline values: CDR1 MNHEY, CDR2 SMNVEV (reference sequence). CDR3 length: 13 amino acids. The J segment lost 3 bases and the V segment lost 8 bases, leaving 6 bases of the junction unmatched. CDR3 residues: CASGETGHYGYTF. The CDR3 nucleotides are TGTGCCAGCGGAGAGACAGGGCACTATGGCTACACCTTC.

CDR3 nucleotide sequence: TGTGCCAGTCGGGACGGACTTTCTGGCGAGCAGTACTTC. Translated, it gives CASRDGLSGEQYF. V gene TRBV7-9 combines with J gene TRBJ2-7, with D possibly called TRBD1 or TRBD2 (5 bases each). CDR3 length equals 13 residues. Deletions cut 9 bases from V and 6 bases from J, with 18 bases between. The germline gives CDR1 SEHNR, CDR2 FQNEAQ (reference sequence).

V and J are TRBV19 and TRBJ2-7, with 7 bases lining up with TRBD1. The CDR3 length is 14 residues. Germline CDR1 is LNHDA and CDR2 is SQIVND (reference sequence). The junction had 7 bases not matched to a gene; V was cut back by 5 bases and J by 3 bases. The CDR3 is CASSVSGQFYEQYF. CDR3 in DNA: TGTGCCAGTAGTGTATCGGGACAGTTCTACGAGCAGTACTTC.

There are many counts of this clonotype. The J gene is TRBJ2-1, the V gene TRBV7-2, with TRBD2 identical over 11 bases. Germline CDR1 and CDR2: SGHTA and FQGNSA. The CDR3 runs 17 residues. The V segment lost 5 bases and the J segment 8 bases; nucleotides outside the gene matches: 14. The CDR3 DNA reads TGTGCCAGCAGCGGCCCCTACTTTAGCGGGGGGGCCGATGAGCAGTTCTTC. Translating it yields CASSGPYFSGGADEQFF. The full variable domain, in which reference TRBV7-2 and TRBJ2-1 provide the parts outside the CDR3, is GAGVSQSPSNKVTEKGKDVELRCDPISGHTALYWYRQSLGQGLEFLIYFQGNSAPDKSGLPSDRFSAERTGGSVSTLTIQRTQQEDSAVYLCASSGPYFSGGADEQFFGPGTRLTVL.

The sample holds many counts of this clonotype. This chain uses TRBV11-1 with TRBJ2-7; 7 bases map to TRBD1. V trimming: 2 bases; J trimming: 4 bases; junction bases outside the gene matches: 2. Germline CDR1 and CDR2: SGHAT and FQDESV (reference sequence). This CDR3 comprises 13 residues. This CDR3 reads CASSLTGAYEQYF. The CDR3 coding sequence is TGTGCCAGCAGCTTAACAGGGGCGTACGAGCAGTACTTC.

The J gene is TRBJ1-4, the V gene TRBV7-9; 12 bases map to TRBD1. The CDR3 sequence is 17 residues long. CDR1 SEHNR and CDR2 FQNEAQ come from the germline V gene (reference sequence). V gave up 6 bases and J gave up 7 bases; unmatched junction bases: 12. The CDR3 coding sequence is TGTGCCAGCAGTACATCCCGGGACAGGGGGCGCGGTGAAAAACTGTTTTTT. Amino acid sequence: CASSTSRDRGRGEKLFF.

This clonotype was counted many times. The rearrangement links TRBV20-1 to TRBJ2-1; TRBD2 aligns across 9 bases. The trim removed 5 bases at V and 3 bases at J, leaving 8 bases unmatched. The CDR3 runs to 15 residues. Germline V gives CDR1 DFQATT, CDR2 SNEGSKA (reference sequence). This chain's CDR3 is CSAGGASGDYNEQFF. Written as DNA, the CDR3 is TGCAGTGCTGGAGGGGCTAGCGGGGACTACAATGAGCAGTTCTTC.

V usage is TRBV5-4 and J usage is TRBJ2-5; D not resolved. This CDR3 spans 13 amino acids. The germline V gene encodes CDR1 SGHNT and CDR2 YYREEE (reference sequence). V lost 5 bases to trimming and J lost 6 bases, with 14 bases between them. CDR3 DNA sequence: TGTGCCAGCAGACACCAACCTGAACAGACCCAGTACTTC. Protein product: CASRHQPEQTQYF.

This chain links TRBV7-2 with TRBJ2-1; 9 positions agree with TRBD1. Germline V gene sequence: CDR1 SGHTA, CDR2 FQGNSA. CDR3 size: 15 residues. With 3 bases clipped from V and 7 bases from J, the junction kept 7 bases outside the gene matches. The CDR3 nucleotides read TGTGCCAGCAGCTTTCTGACAGGGGGTGGGAATGAGCAGTTCTTC. It yields the protein CASSFLTGGGNEQFF. Using reference TRBV7-2 and TRBJ2-1 for the parts outside the CDR3, the full variable domain is GAGVSQSPSNKVTEKGKDVELRCDPISGHTALYWYRQSLGQGLEFLIYFQGNSAPDKSGLPSDRFSAERTGGSVSTLTIQRTQQEDSAVYLCASSFLTGGGNEQFFGPGTRLTVL.

This chain joins TRBV27 and TRBJ2-4, with TRBD2 identical over 16 bases. V lost 8 bases to trimming and J lost 8 bases; unmatched junction nucleotides: 12. CDR1 is MNHEY and CDR2 is SMNVEV in the germline V gene (reference sequence). This CDR3 has 17 amino acids. The CDR3 DNA reads as TGTGCCAGCTCTGCCGGGACTAGCGGGGGGGCCTATCACATTCAGTACTTC. It translates to CASSAGTSGGAYHIQYF.

This clonotype appeared a single time. The V call is TRBV2, the J call TRBJ1-1; tentative D call: TRBD1 (5 bases). Trimming cost V 8 bases and J 3 bases, with 10 bases left between them. The CDR3 is made up of 12 amino acids. Germline values: CDR1 SNHLY, CDR2 FYNNEI. CDR3 in amino acids: CASGAAYTEAFF. For the CDR3, the DNA is TGTGCCAGCGGGGCTGCGTACACTGAAGCTTTCTTT. Together with reference TRBV2 and TRBJ1-1, the CDR3 gives the full variable domain: EPEVTQTPSHQVTQMGQEVILRCVPISNHLYFYWYRQILGQKVEFLVSFYNNEISEKSEIFDDQFSVERPDGSNFTLKIRSTKLEDSAMYFCASGAAYTEAFFGQGTRLTVV.

This chain uses TRBV27 with TRBJ2-3; the D is unclear. Per the germline V gene, CDR1 is MNHEY and CDR2 is SMNVEV (reference sequence). V lost 8 bases, J lost 5 bases, and 11 bases lay in between. The CDR3 runs to 12 residues. The CDR3 DNA is TGTGCCAGCGGACCCCTCGGAGATACGCAGTATTTT. Its protein is CASGPLGDTQYF.

V gene TRBV28 combines with J gene TRBJ1-1, with D maybe TRBD1 (6 bases). Trimming took 3 bases from V and 10 from J, leaving 15 bases between them. The V gene's germline CDR1 is MDHEN and CDR2 SYDVKM. The CDR3 has 13 amino acids. The CDR3 is CASSFSPDRTAFF. As DNA, the CDR3 is TGTGCCAGCAGTTTTAGTCCTGACAGGACAGCTTTCTTT.

There are a few counts of this clonotype. The genes are TRBV20-1 and TRBJ1-2, with D perhaps matching TRBD1 (5 bases). This CDR3 is 14 amino acids long. Deletions cut 0 bases from V and 3 bases from J, with 11 bases between. Germline V CDR1 and CDR2: DFQATT, SNEGSKA (reference sequence). CDR3 nucleotide sequence: TGCAGTGCTAGAGATGACAGCCGGTACTATGGCTACACCTTC. It is translated as CSARDDSRYYGYTF.